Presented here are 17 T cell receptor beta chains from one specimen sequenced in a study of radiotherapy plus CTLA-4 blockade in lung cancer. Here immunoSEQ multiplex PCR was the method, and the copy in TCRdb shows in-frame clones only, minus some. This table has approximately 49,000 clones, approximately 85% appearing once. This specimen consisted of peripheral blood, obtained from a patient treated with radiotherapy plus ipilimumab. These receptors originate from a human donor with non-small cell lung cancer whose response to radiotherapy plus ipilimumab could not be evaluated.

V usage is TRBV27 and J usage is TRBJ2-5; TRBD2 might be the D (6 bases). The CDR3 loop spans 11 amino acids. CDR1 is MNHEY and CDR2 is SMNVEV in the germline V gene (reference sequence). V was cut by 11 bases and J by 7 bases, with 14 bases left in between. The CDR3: CAPTLGGTQYF. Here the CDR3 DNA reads TGTGCCCCAACTCTGGGGGGGACCCAGTACTTC.

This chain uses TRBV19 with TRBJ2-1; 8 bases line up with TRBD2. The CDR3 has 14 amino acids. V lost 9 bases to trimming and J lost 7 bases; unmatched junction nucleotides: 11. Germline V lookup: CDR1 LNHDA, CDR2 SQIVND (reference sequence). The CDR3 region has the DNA TGTGCCAGCGGGCTCGGGACTAGGTGGAATGAGCAGTTCTTC. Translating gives CASGLGTRWNEQFF.

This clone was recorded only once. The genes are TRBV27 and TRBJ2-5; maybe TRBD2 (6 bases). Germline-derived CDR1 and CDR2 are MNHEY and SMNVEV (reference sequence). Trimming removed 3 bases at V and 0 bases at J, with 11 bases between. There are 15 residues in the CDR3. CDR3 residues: CASSLGGNNQETQYF. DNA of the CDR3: TGTGCCAGCAGTTTGGGCGGGAACAACCAAGAGACCCAGTACTTC.

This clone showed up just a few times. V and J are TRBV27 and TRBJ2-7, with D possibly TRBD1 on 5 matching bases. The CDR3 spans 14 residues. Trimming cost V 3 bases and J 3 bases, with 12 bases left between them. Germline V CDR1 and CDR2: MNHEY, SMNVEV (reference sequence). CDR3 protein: CASSLAGKNYEQYF. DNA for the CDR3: TGTGCCAGCAGTTTGGCAGGGAAGAACTACGAGCAGTACTTC.

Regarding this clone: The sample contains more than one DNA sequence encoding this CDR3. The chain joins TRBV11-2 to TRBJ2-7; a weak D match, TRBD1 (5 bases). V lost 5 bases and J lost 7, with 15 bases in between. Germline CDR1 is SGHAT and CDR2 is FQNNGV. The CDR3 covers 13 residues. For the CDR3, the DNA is TGTGCCAGCAGCCTTGCAGGGCTCAAGGAGCAGTACTTC. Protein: CASSLAGLKEQYF.

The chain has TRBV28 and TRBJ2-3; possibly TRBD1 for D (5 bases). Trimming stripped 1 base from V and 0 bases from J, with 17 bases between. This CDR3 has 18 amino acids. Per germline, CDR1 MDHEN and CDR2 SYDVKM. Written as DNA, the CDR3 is TGTGCCAGCAGTTTATTTGGGGTTGGGGCTGGAAGCACAGATACGCAGTATTTT. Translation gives CASSLFGVGAGSTDTQYF.

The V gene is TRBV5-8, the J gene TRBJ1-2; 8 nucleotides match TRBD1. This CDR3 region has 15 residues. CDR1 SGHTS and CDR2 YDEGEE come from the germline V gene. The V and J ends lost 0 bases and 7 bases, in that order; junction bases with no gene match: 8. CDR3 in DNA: TGTGCCAGCAGCTTGGAACTGACAGGGGAGCGTGGCTACACCTTC. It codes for CASSLELTGERGYTF.

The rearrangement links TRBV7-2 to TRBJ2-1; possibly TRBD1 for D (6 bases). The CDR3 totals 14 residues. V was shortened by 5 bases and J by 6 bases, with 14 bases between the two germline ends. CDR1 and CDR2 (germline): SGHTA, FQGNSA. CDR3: CASSRTGSGNEQFF. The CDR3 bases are TGTGCCAGCAGCCGAACAGGGTCGGGCAATGAGCAGTTCTTC.

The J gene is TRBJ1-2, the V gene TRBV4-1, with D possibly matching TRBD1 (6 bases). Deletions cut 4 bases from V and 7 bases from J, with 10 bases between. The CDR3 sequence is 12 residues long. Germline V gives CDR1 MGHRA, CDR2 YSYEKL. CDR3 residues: CASSRGRSGYTF. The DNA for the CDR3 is TGCGCCAGCAGCCGGGGGCGAAGTGGCTACACCTTC.

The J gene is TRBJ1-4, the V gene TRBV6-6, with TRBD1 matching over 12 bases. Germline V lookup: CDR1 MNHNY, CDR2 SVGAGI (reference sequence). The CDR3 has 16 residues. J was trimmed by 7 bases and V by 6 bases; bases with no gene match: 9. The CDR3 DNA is TGTGCCAGCAGACCGGGACAGGGGGCATGGTTTGAAAAACTGTTTTTT. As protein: CASRPGQGAWFEKLFF.

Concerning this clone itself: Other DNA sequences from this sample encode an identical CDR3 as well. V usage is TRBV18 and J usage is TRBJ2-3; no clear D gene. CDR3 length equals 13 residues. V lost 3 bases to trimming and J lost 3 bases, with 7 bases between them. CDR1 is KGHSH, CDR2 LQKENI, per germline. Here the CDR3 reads CASSPSLTDTQYF. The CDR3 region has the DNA TGTGCCAGCTCACCTTCTTTGACAGATACGCAGTATTTT.

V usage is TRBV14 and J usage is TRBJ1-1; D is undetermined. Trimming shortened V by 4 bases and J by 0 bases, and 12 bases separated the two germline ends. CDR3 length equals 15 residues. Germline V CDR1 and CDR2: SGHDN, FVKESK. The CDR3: CASSRVQDMNTEAFF. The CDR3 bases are TGTGCCAGCAGCCGGGTTCAGGATATGAACACTGAAGCTTTCTTT.

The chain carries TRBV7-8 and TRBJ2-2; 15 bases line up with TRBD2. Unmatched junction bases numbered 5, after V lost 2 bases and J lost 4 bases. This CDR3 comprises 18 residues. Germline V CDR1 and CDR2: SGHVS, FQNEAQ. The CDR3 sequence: CASSLFGLAGGGTGELFF. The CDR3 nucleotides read TGTGCCAGCAGCTTATTTGGACTAGCGGGAGGGGGCACCGGGGAGCTGTTTTTT. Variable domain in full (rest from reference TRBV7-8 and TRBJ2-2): GAGVSQSPRYKVAKRGQDVALRCDPISGHVSLFWYQQALGQGPEFLTYFQNEAQLDKSGLPSDRFFAERPEGSVSTLKIQRTQQEDSAVYLCASSLFGLAGGGTGELFFGEGSRLTVL.

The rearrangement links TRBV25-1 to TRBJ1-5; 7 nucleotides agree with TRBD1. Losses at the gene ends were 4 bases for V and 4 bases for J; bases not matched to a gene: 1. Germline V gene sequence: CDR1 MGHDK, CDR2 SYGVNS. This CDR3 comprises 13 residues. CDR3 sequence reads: CASSAQGNQPQHF. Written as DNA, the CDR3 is TGTGCCAGCAGTGCACAGGGGAATCAGCCCCAGCATTTT.

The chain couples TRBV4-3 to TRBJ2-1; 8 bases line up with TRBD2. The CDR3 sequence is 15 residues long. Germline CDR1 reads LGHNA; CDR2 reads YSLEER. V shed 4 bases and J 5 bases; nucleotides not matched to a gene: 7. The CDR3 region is CASSPLAGSNNEQFF. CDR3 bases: TGCGCCAGCAGCCCCCTAGCGGGTAGCAACAATGAGCAGTTCTTC.

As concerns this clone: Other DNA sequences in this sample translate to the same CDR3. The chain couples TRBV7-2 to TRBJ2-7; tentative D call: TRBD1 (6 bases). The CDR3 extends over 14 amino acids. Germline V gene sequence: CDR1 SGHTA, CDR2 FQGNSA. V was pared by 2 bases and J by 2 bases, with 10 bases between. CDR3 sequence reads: CASSLSQGPYEQYF. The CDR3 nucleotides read TGTGCCAGCAGCTTATCACAGGGCCCCTACGAGCAGTACTTC.

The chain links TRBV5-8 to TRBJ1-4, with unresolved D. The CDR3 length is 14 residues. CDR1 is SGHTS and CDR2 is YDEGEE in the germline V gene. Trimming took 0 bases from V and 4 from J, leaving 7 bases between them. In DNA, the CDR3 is TGTGCCAGCAGCTTGGGGCAGTTTAATGAAAAACTGTTTTTT. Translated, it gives CASSLGQFNEKLFF.